The present entry profiles one TCR beta chain with its context. A read error may account for a junction end that differs from germline. Other DNA sequences in the sample encode the same CDR3. These data originate in a study of shared T cell receptors in the human thymus. Germline-derived CDR1 and CDR2 are SGHNT and YYREEE (reference sequence). This CDR3 has 13 amino acids. Data came from immunoSEQ multiplex PCR; TCRdb stores just in-frame clones and leaves some out. The table includes hundreds of thousands of clones, more than 70% detected once. This sample was also put to use in a study of human thymus T cells. That publication notes: Corrective heart surgery yielded resections, and these provided the thymus tissue. Thymic and blood repertoires seemed to show skewed V and J gene use.

Sequenced input: thymocytes. The J gene is TRBJ1-6, the V gene TRBV5-4; D unresolved. The TCR was taken from a boy in the first two years of life with a congenital heart defect. The DNA for the CDR3 is TGTGCCAGCAGCTTGCAGAAAAATTCCCCCCTCCACTTT. Amino acids: CASSLQKNSPLHF. Variable domain in full (rest from reference TRBV5-4 and TRBJ1-6): ETGVTQSPTHLIKTRGQQVTLRCSSQSGHNTVSWYQQALGQGPQFIFQYYREEENGRGNFPPRFSGLQFPNYSSELNVNALELDDSALYLCASSLQKNSPLHFGNGTRLTVT.